These 19 T cell receptor beta chains share one sample of origin, sequenced in a study of regulatory and conventional T cells in RAG deficiency. Some clones are missing from TCRdb's copy, which holds only in-frame ones; the method was immunoSEQ multiplex PCR. This table holds 25,000 to 35,000 clones, around 90% found once. This same sample was also part of a study on regulatory T cells. As reported in that work: The primer mix had 52 TRBV and 13 TRBJ primers.

The sequenced sample consisted of CD8+ T cells sorted from blood. These receptors were obtained from a human donor in good health.

The V call is TRBV5-7, the J call TRBJ1-6; D is perhaps TRBD1 (5 bases). TRBV5-7 is assigned to the ORF class and has an uncertain function. V was clipped by 4 bases and J by 13 bases, with 9 bases between them. The CDR3 contains 11 residues. CDR3 coding DNA: TGTGCCAGCAGCCCGGGGGGTCCCCTCCACTTT. It yields the protein CASSPGGPLHF.

This clone was found once. Other DNA sequences of this sample code for an identical CDR3. The chain is built from TRBV28 and TRBJ2-2; 13 bases map to TRBD2. Germline values: CDR1 MDHEN, CDR2 SYDVKM. J was trimmed by 7 bases and V by 6 bases; bases with no gene match: 5. The CDR3 sequence is 15 residues long. CDR3 residues: CASRGLAGYVGELFF. DNA for the CDR3: TGTGCCAGCAGGGGACTAGCGGGGTACGTCGGGGAGCTGTTTTTT.

Notes on this clone: Distinct nucleotide sequences in the sample also encode this CDR3. The V call is TRBV6-6, the J call TRBJ2-2, with 10 bases lining up with TRBD2. The CDR3 loop spans 14 amino acids. J lost 6 bases, V lost 8 bases, and 6 bases had no gene match. Germline loops: CDR1 MNHNY, CDR2 SVGAGI (reference sequence). This chain's CDR3 is CASHSGGTSGELFF. CDR3 DNA sequence: TGTGCCAGCCATAGCGGGGGGACCTCCGGGGAGCTGTTTTTT.

Comment on this clone: The likely explanation is a read error, given a far larger clone one base away. CDR3 DNA: TGTGCCAGCAGTGAGCGGGATAACACTGAAGCTTTCTTT. Protein sequence: CASSERDNTEAFF. This chain connects TRBV6-4 to TRBJ1-1; D remains unclear. The germline V gene has CDR1 MRHNA and CDR2 SNTAGT. V was shortened by 3 bases and J by 2 bases, with 7 bases between the two germline ends. The CDR3 length is 13 residues.

The chain recombines TRBV5-1 with TRBJ2-2; D remains unclear. This CDR3 is built from 12 residues. Germline V lookup: CDR1 SGHRS, CDR2 YFSETQ. Deletions cut 0 bases from V and 6 bases from J, with 3 bases between. The CDR3 sequence: CASSLEPGELFF. The CDR3 bases are TGCGCCAGCAGCTTGGAGCCCGGGGAGCTGTTTTTT.

The CDR3 DNA reads TGTGCCAGCAGCTCCGATTATTGGGACAGCTCCTACGAGCAGTACTTC. This codes for CASSSDYWDSSYEQYF. The chain joins TRBV11-3 to TRBJ2-7, with 7 positions matching TRBD1. Germline assignment: CDR1 SGHNT and CDR2 YENEEA. This CDR3 has 16 residues. The V gene end was trimmed by 4 bases and the J gene end by 0 bases; junction bases not matched to a gene: 9.

This chain joins TRBV27 and TRBJ2-5; 7 bases are shared with TRBD1. Trimming took 0 bases from V and 2 from J; bases not matched to a gene: 3. Germline V gene lookup returns CDR1 MNHEY and CDR2 SMNVEV (reference sequence). This CDR3 has 15 amino acids. Here the CDR3 DNA reads TGTGCCAGCAGTTTATCTACAGGGGCTCAAGAGACCCAGTACTTC. This gives the protein CASSLSTGAQETQYF.

CDR3 sequence reads: CASSSHRDTPTDTQYF. The CDR3 DNA reads TGTGCCAGCAGCTCACACCGGGACACCCCCACAGATACGCAGTATTTT. The rearrangement uses TRBV5-5 and TRBJ2-3; TRBD1 is a possible D gene (6 bases). The CDR3 extends over 16 amino acids. Trimming removed 3 bases at V and 2 bases at J, with 16 bases between. Germline V gene data show CDR1 as SGHKS and CDR2 as YYEKEE (reference sequence).

This clone was recorded a few times. V is TRBV15 and J is TRBJ1-5; TRBD1 is a possible D gene (6 bases). Deletions cut 8 bases from V and 7 bases from J, with 18 bases between. CDR1 LNHNV and CDR2 YYDKDF come from the germline V gene (reference sequence). The CDR3 contains 14 residues. DNA for the CDR3: TGTGCCACCCGCCCCAGAGGGGGGATGCAGCCCCAGCATTTT. Translation: CATRPRGGMQPQHF.

This clone was found a few times. The J gene is TRBJ2-6, the V gene TRBV7-2; D is perhaps TRBD1 or TRBD2 (7 bases each). The V gene's germline CDR1 is SGHTA and CDR2 FQGNSA. CDR3 size: 19 residues. With 5 bases removed from V and 0 bases from J, the gap between germline ends came to 20 bases. In DNA, the CDR3 is TGTGCCAGCAGCCAGGGGGGGTGGTCAGCCCTCTCTGGGGCCAACGTCCTGACTTTC. It translates to CASSQGGWSALSGANVLTF.

This rearrangement joins TRBV6-5 to TRBJ2-2; 8 positions agree with TRBD1. CDR1 is MNHEY and CDR2 is SVGAGI in the germline V gene. This CDR3 is built from 15 residues. V was pared by 5 bases and J by 2 bases, with 4 bases of the junction left unmatched. In nucleotides, the CDR3 is TGTGCCAGCAGTCCCGGACAGGGAAACACCGGGGAGCTGTTTTTT. Protein sequence: CASSPGQGNTGELFF.

The chain links TRBV25-1 to TRBJ1-2; D is ambiguous. V was clipped by 4 bases and J by 7 bases, with 13 bases between them. The CDR3 has 13 residues. The germline CDR1 and CDR2 sequences are MGHDK and SYGVNS. The CDR3 spells CASSGAGFGGYTF. CDR3 nucleotide sequence: TGTGCCAGCAGTGGGGCCGGGTTCGGTGGCTACACCTTC.

This chain joins TRBV6-5 and TRBJ2-7, with D perhaps matching TRBD1 (5 bases). The CDR3 runs to 16 residues. Looked up from germline, CDR1 is MNHEY and CDR2 is SVGAGI. The germline V and J ends were trimmed by 0 bases and 7 bases, with 19 bases remaining between them. The DNA for the CDR3 is TGTGCCAGCAGTTACTCAGGCGCAACAGGACGGCTAGAGCAGTACTTC. It is translated as CASSYSGATGRLEQYF.

The chain has TRBV5-1 and TRBJ2-7, with TRBD1 as a possible D gene (5 bases). The CDR3 covers 15 residues. Germline CDR1 is SGHRS and CDR2 is YFSETQ. The germline V and J ends were trimmed by 1 base and 12 bases, with 23 bases remaining between them. CDR3 residues: CASSLPQAYPSVWYF. In DNA, the CDR3 is TGCGCCAGCAGCTTGCCACAGGCTTACCCCTCCGTTTGGTACTTC.

This chain joins TRBV15 and TRBJ1-1; D gene ambiguous. The germline gives CDR1 LNHNV, CDR2 YYDKDF (reference sequence). Trimming took 1 base from V and 1 from J, leaving 10 bases between them. The CDR3 consists of 15 residues. The CDR3 sequence: CATSRGVARNTEAFF. The CDR3 nucleotides read TGTGCCACCAGCAGAGGGGTGGCAAGGAACACTGAAGCTTTCTTT.

The chain uses TRBV5-6 and TRBJ1-4; 7 nucleotides agree with TRBD1. Germline V lookup: CDR1 SGHDT, CDR2 YYEEEE. V was pared by 4 bases and J by 2 bases, with 5 bases of the junction left unmatched. CDR3 length: 15 amino acids. DNA of the CDR3: TGTGCCAGCAGCGGTCCAGGGGGGACTAATGAAAAACTGTTTTTT. This codes for CASSGPGGTNEKLFF.

The table lists this clone with a count of one. This chain links TRBV11-2 with TRBJ2-1, with D maybe TRBD2 (6 bases). Germline V gene sequence: CDR1 SGHAT, CDR2 FQNNGV. V was trimmed by 5 bases and J by 3 bases, leaving 8 bases between them. There are 13 residues in the CDR3. The CDR3 reads CASSPDYYNEQFF. Here the CDR3 DNA reads TGTGCCAGCAGCCCGGACTACTACAATGAGCAGTTCTTC.

V is TRBV28 and J is TRBJ2-1; D is unresolved. Trimming removed 7 bases from V and 0 bases from J, with 13 bases in between. The CDR3 is 15 amino acids. The germline V gene has CDR1 MDHEN and CDR2 SYDVKM. CDR3 nucleotide sequence: TGTGCCAGCACCCTGATTTTAAGCTCCTACAATGAGCAGTTCTTC. This codes for CASTLILSSYNEQFF. Full variable domain (remainder filled in from reference TRBV28 and TRBJ2-1): DVKVTQSSRYLVKRTGEKVFLECVQDMDHENMFWYRQDPGLGLRLIYFSYDVKMKEKGDIPEGYSVSREKKERFSLILESASTNQTSMYLCASTLILSSYNEQFFGPGTRLTVL.

The chain recombines TRBV7-8 with TRBJ1-2; a weak D match, TRBD1 (5 bases). Deletions cut 4 bases from V and 4 bases from J, with 7 bases between. CDR3 size: 12 residues. Germline V gene sequence: CDR1 SGHVS, CDR2 FQNEAQ. The CDR3 bases are TGTGCCAGCAGCTCGAGGGGCTATGGCTACACCTTC. This sequence encodes CASSSRGYGYTF.